This is a list of T cell receptor beta chains from one sample in a study of T cells after yellow fever vaccination. A single record per CDR3 protein comes from TCRdb applying MiXCR to the 5' RACE reads. The table lists 170,000 or so distinct CDR3 sequences, 9.3% of them singletons. The sequenced sample was CD8+ T cells sorted from PBMCs, obtained 45 days after the yellow fever booster vaccination. These receptors were taken from a young man who received the YFV17D yellow fever vaccine. CDR3s include the opening cysteine and the closing phenylalanine or tryptophan. The order of the fields is J gene, V gene, D gene, clone size, CDR3 protein, CDR3 DNA. D genes are given only for firm matches. Clone size is not always given. Where it is, it says once, few, many or a class for expanded clones.

J: TRBJ2-5; V: TRBV12-5; D: NA; size: NA; CDR3: CASGPDSRIETQYF; DNA: TGTGCTAGTGGTCCCGACAGTCGAATAGAGACCCAGTACTTC
J: TRBJ2-5; V: TRBV7-6; D: NA; size: NA; CDR3: CASSRRGTGSFQYF; DNA: TGTGCCAGCAGCCGGAGGGGAACAGGGTCATTTCAGTACTTC
J: TRBJ1-4; V: TRBV2; D: NA; size: few; CDR3: CARKDSDEKLFF; DNA: TGTGCCCGAAAGGACAGCGATGAAAAACTGTTTTTT
J: TRBJ2-5; V: TRBV7-6; D: TRBD2; size: NA; CDR3: CASSQTSGGIRETQYF; DNA: TGTGCCAGCAGTCAGACTAGCGGGGGAATAAGAGAGACCCAGTACTTC
J: TRBJ2-7; V: TRBV7-9; D: TRBD1; size: many; CDR3: CASSARQGRNEQYF; DNA: TGTGCCAGCAGCGCCCGACAGGGGAGGAACGAGCAGTACTTC
J: TRBJ2-3; V: TRBV11-2; D: NA; size: NA; CDR3: CASSFAVTDTQYF; DNA: TGTGCCAGCAGCTTCGCGGTCACAGATACGCAGTATTTT
J: TRBJ1-5; V: TRBV24-1; D: NA; size: NA; CDR3: CAKLDYSNQPQHF; DNA: TGTGCCAAGCTAGATTATAGCAATCAGCCCCAGCATTTT
J: TRBJ2-5; V: TRBV6-2/TRBV6-3; D: TRBD2; size: few; CDR3: CASSTRDYQYQETQYF; DNA: TGTGCCAGCTCGACCCGGGACTACCAATACCAAGAGACCCAGTACTTC
J: TRBJ2-1; V: TRBV7-9; D: TRBD2; size: few; CDR3: CASSFGLATGNEQFF; DNA: TGTGCCAGCAGTTTTGGACTAGCGACTGGCAATGAGCAGTTCTTC
J: TRBJ2-5; V: TRBV28; D: NA; size: NA; CDR3: CASSDPMETQYF; DNA: TGTGCCAGCAGCGACCCCATGGAGACCCAGTACTTC
J: TRBJ2-5; V: TRBV7-8; D: TRBD1; size: few; CDR3: CASRPNRGEQETQYF; DNA: TGTGCCAGCAGACCCAACAGGGGCGAACAAGAGACCCAGTACTTC
J: TRBJ2-2; V: TRBV7-7; D: TRBD1; size: few; CDR3: CASSSDRGRNTGELFF; DNA: TGTGCCAGCAGCTCCGACAGGGGGAGGAACACCGGGGAGCTGTTTTTT
J: TRBJ2-7; V: TRBV4-3; D: NA; size: NA; CDR3: CASSQDISSYEQYF; DNA: TGCGCCAGCAGCCAAGATATCAGCTCCTACGAGCAGTACTTC
J: TRBJ1-1; V: TRBV5-1; D: NA; size: many; CDR3: CASSPFEGSDEAFF; DNA: TGCGCCAGCAGCCCGTTCGAGGGGTCGGATGAAGCTTTCTTT
J: TRBJ1-1; V: TRBV6-2/TRBV6-3; D: NA; size: NA; CDR3: CASNQVQGYTEAFF; DNA: TGTGCCAGCAACCAAGTACAGGGATACACTGAAGCTTTCTTT
J: TRBJ1-2; V: TRBV12-3/TRBV12-4; D: NA; size: few; CDR3: CASSLSLPGYTF; DNA: TGTGCCAGCAGTTTGTCACTACCGGGCTACACCTTC
J: TRBJ1-2; V: TRBV24-1; D: NA; size: NA; CDR3: CATAGENGYTF; DNA: TGTGCCACTGCAGGGGAAAATGGCTACACCTTC
J: TRBJ2-4; V: TRBV5-1; D: NA; size: many; CDR3: CASSLGGTELAKNIQYF; DNA: TGCGCCAGCAGCTTGGGGGGAACGGAACTAGCCAAAAACATTCAGTACTTC
J: TRBJ1-5; V: TRBV6-2/TRBV6-3; D: NA; size: NA; CDR3: CASSYGPALSNQPQHF; DNA: TGTGCCAGCAGTTATGGCCCGGCCTTAAGCAATCAGCCCCAGCATTTT
J: TRBJ1-1; V: TRBV27; D: NA; size: few; CDR3: CASSLQGRTEAFF; DNA: TGTGCCAGCAGTTTACAGGGGAGAACTGAAGCTTTCTTT
J: TRBJ2-3; V: TRBV4-3; D: NA; size: NA; CDR3: CASSQGTGAFTDTQYF; DNA: TGCGCCAGCAGCCAAGGGACTGGGGCATTCACAGATACGCAGTATTTT
J: TRBJ2-1; V: TRBV7-6; D: NA; size: few; CDR3: CASSLADAFNEQFF; DNA: TGTGCCAGCAGCTTAGCAGACGCTTTCAATGAGCAGTTCTTC
J: TRBJ2-1; V: TRBV9; D: TRBD2; size: NA; CDR3: CASSVEPRPTSGRYNEQFF; DNA: TGTGCCAGCAGCGTAGAACCCCGACCGACTAGCGGGAGATACAATGAGCAGTTCTTC
J: TRBJ1-2; V: TRBV7-9; D: TRBD1; size: many; CDR3: CASSHGQDAYGYTF; DNA: TGTGCCAGCAGCCATGGACAGGACGCCTATGGCTACACCTTC
J: TRBJ2-7; V: TRBV18; D: TRBD1; size: NA; CDR3: CASSLPGTGVFYEQYF; DNA: TGTGCCAGCTCACTACCCGGGACAGGGGTATTCTACGAGCAGTACTTC
J: TRBJ1-6; V: TRBV9; D: TRBD1; size: few; CDR3: CASRARDRINSPLHF; DNA: TGTGCCAGCAGAGCCCGGGACAGAATAAATTCACCCCTCCACTTT
J: TRBJ2-4; V: TRBV2; D: NA; size: few; CDR3: CASDTDTLAKNIQYF; DNA: TGTGCCAGTGATACAGACACGTTAGCCAAAAACATTCAGTACTTC
J: TRBJ1-2; V: TRBV27; D: TRBD1; size: NA; CDR3: CASSLVGQGYYGYTF; DNA: TGTGCCAGCAGTTTAGTGGGACAGGGCTACTATGGCTACACCTTC
J: TRBJ2-1; V: TRBV20-1; D: TRBD2; size: NA; CDR3: CSARDSGVAGVLNEQFF; DNA: TGCAGTGCTAGAGATTCCGGGGTAGCGGGGGTATTAAATGAGCAGTTCTTC
J: TRBJ2-7; V: TRBV10-3; D: TRBD2; size: few; CDR3: CAISDQRESEQYF; DNA: TGTGCCATCAGTGACCAGCGGGAGAGCGAGCAGTACTTC
J: TRBJ2-5; V: TRBV20-1; D: NA; size: few; CDR3: CSAEDQRLGETQYF; DNA: TGCAGTGCCGAGGACCAGCGGTTGGGAGAGACCCAGTACTTC
J: TRBJ2-1; V: TRBV11-2; D: TRBD2; size: many; CDR3: CASSPWTSGGNEQFF; DNA: TGTGCCAGCAGCCCCTGGACTAGCGGGGGGAATGAGCAGTTCTTC
J: TRBJ1-6; V: TRBV24-1; D: TRBD1; size: few; CDR3: CATSDRGGRSF; DNA: TGTGCCACCAGTGACCGAGGGGGCCGGAGCTTT
J: TRBJ2-7; V: TRBV6-6; D: NA; size: few; CDR3: CASSYWQGSNEQYF; DNA: TGTGCCAGCAGTTACTGGCAGGGGTCCAACGAGCAGTACTTC
J: TRBJ2-5; V: TRBV9; D: NA; size: many; CDR3: CASSELPVKTQYF; DNA: TGTGCCAGCAGCGAGCTTCCAGTGAAGACCCAGTACTTC
J: TRBJ1-5; V: TRBV6-6; D: TRBD1; size: NA; CDR3: CASRHLTGGANNQPQHF; DNA: TGTGCCAGCAGACACCTTACAGGGGGCGCGAACAATCAGCCCCAGCATTTT
J: TRBJ2-3; V: TRBV6-2/TRBV6-3; D: TRBD2; size: NA; CDR3: CASSSGGVSRSLTDTQYF; DNA: TGTGCCAGCAGTTCGGGGGGGGTTAGCCGGTCCCTCACAGATACGCAGTATTTT
J: TRBJ2-1; V: TRBV7-9; D: NA; size: NA; CDR3: CASSLPAGDEQFF; DNA: TGTGCCAGCAGCCTCCCAGCGGGTGATGAGCAGTTCTTC
J: TRBJ2-6; V: TRBV6-5; D: NA; size: NA; CDR3: CASKRVVISGANVLTF; DNA: TGTGCCAGCAAGCGGGTCGTTATCTCTGGGGCCAACGTCCTGACTTTC
J: TRBJ2-3; V: TRBV12-3/TRBV12-4; D: NA; size: few; CDR3: CASSAIGTDTQYF; DNA: TGTGCCAGCAGTGCAATAGGGACAGATACGCAGTATTTT
J: TRBJ2-3; V: TRBV20-1; D: NA; size: many; CDR3: CSARDQGGRLSDTQYF; DNA: TGCAGTGCTAGAGATCAGGGGGGCAGACTATCAGATACGCAGTATTTT